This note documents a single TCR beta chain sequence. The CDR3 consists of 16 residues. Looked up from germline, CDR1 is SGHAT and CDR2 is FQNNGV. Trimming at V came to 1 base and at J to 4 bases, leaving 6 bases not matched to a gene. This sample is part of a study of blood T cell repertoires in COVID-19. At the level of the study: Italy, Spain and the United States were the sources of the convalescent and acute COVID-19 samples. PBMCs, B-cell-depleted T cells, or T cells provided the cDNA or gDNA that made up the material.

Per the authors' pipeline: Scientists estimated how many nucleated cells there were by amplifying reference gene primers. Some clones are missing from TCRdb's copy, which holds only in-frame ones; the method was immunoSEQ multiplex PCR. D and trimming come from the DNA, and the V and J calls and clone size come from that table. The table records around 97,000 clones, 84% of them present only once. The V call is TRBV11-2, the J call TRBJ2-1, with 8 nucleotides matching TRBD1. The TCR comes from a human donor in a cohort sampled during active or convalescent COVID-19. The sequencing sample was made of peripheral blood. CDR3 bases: TGTGCCAGCAGCTTAGTCACAGGGGGAGCATACAATGAGCAGTTCTTC. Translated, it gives CASSLVTGGAYNEQFF.